The clone carrying this T cell receptor beta chain was detected many times. The time point was: newly diagnosed GD, antithyroid drugs for less than 3 months. From RNA extracted from PBMCs, the TCR library was made. This specimen comes from a study of regulatory T cells in long-lasting Graves disease. CDR3 size: 15 residues. Trimming took off 0 bases at V and 6 bases at J, with 13 bases between the two ends. Germline CDR1 reads SGHRS; CDR2 reads YFSETQ. Construction of the TCR beta libraries employed iRepertoire HTBI primers in conjunction with Arm-PCR of CDR3 regions. TCRdb reprocessed the multiplex PCR reads via MiXCR and lists one record per CDR3 protein. The sample has about 540,000 distinct CDR3 sequences, about 13% seen once. These data were likewise used in another study, on T cells in Graves' hyperthyroidism and ophthalmopathy.

This TCR derives from a man aged 30 to 45 with Graves disease. This material consisted of peripheral blood mononuclear cells (PBMCs), taken at new diagnosis, from a patient treated with antithyroid drugs. The V gene is TRBV5-1, the J gene TRBJ2-1, with D perhaps matching TRBD1 (6 bases). The CDR3 protein is CASSLAGVDGNEQFF. CDR3 nucleotides: TGCGCCAGCAGCTTGGCAGGGGTGGATGGCAATGAGCAGTTCTTC. Filled out from reference TRBV5-1 and TRBJ2-1, the complete variable domain reads KAGVTQTPRYLIKTRGQQVTLSCSPISGHRSVSWYQQTPGQGLQFLFEYFSETQRNKGNFPGRFSGRQFSNSRSEMNVSTLELGDSALYLCASSLAGVDGNEQFFGPGTRLTVL.